These T cell receptor beta chains were read from a single sample in a study of CD8 T cells in ankylosing spondylitis. MiXCR, run by TCRdb on the 5' RACE reads, gives a single entry per CDR3 protein. The profile shows approximately 400,000 distinct CDR3 sequences, 17% of them singletons. The material sequenced was blood, either unsorted or a sorted T cell fraction (not recorded which). The receptors were sampled from a male donor with ankylosing spondylitis. Both conserved end residues are part of each CDR3. The D gene is left open where the match is weak.

CDR3 length,D gene,V gene,CDR3 protein
13,NA,TRBV30,CAWTYSGANVLTF
16,NA,TRBV14,CASSQVWTTNTGELFF
16,TRBD2,TRBV20-1,CSATPRMLAVTDTQYF
19,TRBD2,TRBV4-2,CASSQLRLAGVPYTDTQYF
15,NA,TRBV5-5,CASSSSLRSTDTQYF
16,TRBD1,TRBV9,CASSARDRGYTGELFF
14,NA,TRBV3-1,CASSQGLNSYGYTF
17,NA,TRBV5-1,CASRPVGAGLGPGELFF
12,NA,TRBV29-1,CSVDKGTDTQYF
15,NA,TRBV29-1,CSVEVAVSAKNIQYF
12,NA,TRBV2,CASSVRGDEQFF
14,TRBD2,TRBV2,CASKPLAGVDTQYF
14,NA,TRBV12-3/TRBV12-4,CASSLASDRTPQHF
15,TRBD2,TRBV7-2,CASSSRLAGADTQYF
14,NA,TRBV20-1,CSTPWSGGYNEQFF
14,NA,TRBV28,CASSDGSPNQPQHF
15,NA,TRBV20-1,CSARKRGDVGTEAFF
16,TRBD1,TRBV27,CASSLSPRTGSHEQYF
15,TRBD2,TRBV7-7,CASSSREGPYNEQFF
15,NA,TRBV5-1,CASSPPAASYNEQFF
14,NA,TRBV5-1,CASRTGANTYEQYF
14,NA,TRBV7-2,CASSLRESGNTQYF
15,NA,TRBV3-1,CASSHRRALNTEAFF
12,NA,TRBV20-1,CSARAGFYGYTF
15,NA,TRBV3-1,CASSRDGRVNSPLHF
15,TRBD2,TRBV10-3,CAISEGLAFRNEQFF
17,TRBD2,TRBV3-1,CASSQAGTSGFGETQYF
12,NA,TRBV2,CASSGYRAPAFF